This entry concerns a single TCR beta chain. The data originate from a study of T-cell reconstitution after alpha-beta-depleted transplantation in children. TCRbeta library preparation incorporated unique molecular identifiers. TCRdb reanalysed the PCR reads using MiXCR and keeps one entry per CDR3 protein. The sample has a few hundred thousand distinct CDR3 sequences; 10% to 15% are singletons. Germline assignment: CDR1 SGHDT and CDR2 YYEEEE. CDR3 length equals 14 residues. J gave up 5 bases and V 4 bases, and 7 bases lay outside the gene matches. This TCR came from a human donor who donated a stem cell graft to a child with Fanconi anemia. This chain joins TRBV5-6 and TRBJ1-1, with 8 nucleotides matching TRBD1. The sequenced sample was PBMCs, obtained from the stem cell graft. The CDR3 loop reads CASSHPGGSTEAFF. CDR3 bases: TGTGCCAGCAGCCATCCAGGGGGCTCGACTGAAGCTTTCTTT.